The clone carrying this T cell receptor beta chain was seen repeatedly, ten times or more. The antigen is not known. The CDR3 covers 14 residues. Looked up from germline, CDR1 is SGHDT and CDR2 is YYEEEE. V lost 4 bases, J lost 5 bases, and 5 bases stayed unmatched. The TCRbeta library was prepared with unique molecular identifiers. Each CDR3 protein gets one entry after TCRdb re-called the PCR reads with MiXCR. Of about 180,000 distinct CDR3 sequences listed, around 10% are singletons. The sample is drawn from a study of T-cell reconstitution after alpha-beta-depleted transplantation in children. Study results and limitations: Once a year had passed after transplant, T-cell counts and diversity came mostly from newly produced T cells. After transplant, at about two months, alpha-beta T cells were reportedly derived from several hundred expanded graft clones.

The J gene is TRBJ2-2, the V gene TRBV5-6; 7 nucleotides agree with TRBD1. The sequence was obtained from a boy aged 2 to 9 with acute myeloid leukemia, due to receive a stem cell transplant. The sequencing here drew on PBMCs, taken before TCRalphabeta/CD19-depleted stem cell transplant. The DNA for the CDR3 is TGTGCCAGCAGCCTCCTGACAGGGACCGGGGAGCTGTTTTTT. This translates into CASSLLTGTGELFF.